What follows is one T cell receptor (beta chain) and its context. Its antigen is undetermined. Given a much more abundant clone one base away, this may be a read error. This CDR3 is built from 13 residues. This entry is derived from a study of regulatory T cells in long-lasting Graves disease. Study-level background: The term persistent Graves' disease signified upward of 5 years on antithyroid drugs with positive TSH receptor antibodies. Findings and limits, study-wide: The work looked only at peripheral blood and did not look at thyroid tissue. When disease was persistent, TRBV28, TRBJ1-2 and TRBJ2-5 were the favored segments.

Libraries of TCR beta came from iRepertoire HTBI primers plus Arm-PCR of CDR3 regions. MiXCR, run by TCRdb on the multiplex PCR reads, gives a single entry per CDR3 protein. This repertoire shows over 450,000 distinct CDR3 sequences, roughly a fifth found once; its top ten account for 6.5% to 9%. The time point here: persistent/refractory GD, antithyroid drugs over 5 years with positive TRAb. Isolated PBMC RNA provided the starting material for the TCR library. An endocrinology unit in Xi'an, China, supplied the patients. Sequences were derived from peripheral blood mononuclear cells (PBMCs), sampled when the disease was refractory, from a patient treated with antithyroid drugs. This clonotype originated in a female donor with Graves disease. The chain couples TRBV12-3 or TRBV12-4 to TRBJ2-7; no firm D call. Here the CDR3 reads CASSLRFGYKQYF. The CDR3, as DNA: TGTGCCAGCAGTTTACGGTTCGGCTACAAGCAGTACTTC.